The next 25 T cell receptor beta chains were all read from a single sample in a study of vaccination and CD4 T cells after COVID-19. Cultured CD4+ T cell DNA was sequenced using the Oncomine TCR Beta short-read assay. TCRdb called the PCR reads again in MiXCR, with one record for every CDR3 protein. The sample shows approximately 17,000 distinct CDR3 sequences, 40% to 65% of them seen only once. Which antigens these TCRs recognize remains unknown. The time point is: late sampling 161 to 241 days after vaccination in a few convalescent patients. Treatment indicated: 10-day PBMC culture with coronavirus spike peptide pools or control peptides (ViraFEST assay). Specimen: CD4+ T cells from blood, cultured in vitro, collected about 7 months after SARS-CoV-2 vaccination. Receptor source: a human donor who had recovered from COVID-19.

The chain combines TRBV11-2 with TRBJ2-3; D is uncertain. CDR1 and CDR2 (germline): SGHAT, FQNNGV. Deletions cut 5 bases from V and 3 bases from J, with 6 bases between. This CDR3 contains 12 residues. In nucleotides, the CDR3 is TGTGCCAGCAGCCAAGAAACAGATACGCAGTATTTT. This codes for CASSQETDTQYF.

The gene calls are TRBV7-2 and TRBJ1-2; unclear D gene. The length of the CDR3 is 15 residues. Trimming removed 4 bases at V and 3 bases at J, with 15 bases between. CDR1 SGHTA and CDR2 FQGNSA come from the germline V gene. The CDR3 nucleotides read TGTGCCAGCAGCTACCGTAGTGGGCGCGACTATGGCTACACCTTC. Residues: CASSYRSGRDYGYTF.

In its sample, this clonotype was seen a few times. J is TRBJ1-1 and V is TRBV27; 7 positions agree with TRBD1. CDR1 is MNHEY, CDR2 SMNVEV, per germline (reference sequence). V lost 5 bases, J lost 3 bases, and 9 bases stayed unmatched. There are 15 residues in the CDR3. CDR3 sequence (DNA): TGTGCCAGCAGTCCTCGGACAGGTTGGGACACTGAAGCTTTCTTT. Protein product: CASSPRTGWDTEAFF.

V is TRBV20-1 and J is TRBJ1-2; possible D gene TRBD1, 5 bases. The length of the CDR3 is 16 residues. Germline CDR1 reads DFQATT; CDR2 reads SNEGSKA (reference sequence). V lost 6 bases and J lost 7, with 27 bases in between. The CDR3 nucleotides are TGCAGTGCCCCTAACCGGGACGCTCTTCAAGGGGTTGGCTACACCTTC. This sequence encodes CSAPNRDALQGVGYTF.

The V and J genes are TRBV15 and TRBJ2-7, with D tentatively TRBD1 (6 bases). The CDR3 length is 15 residues. Between the trimmed V and J ends, which lost 1 base and 2 bases, there was a span of 12 bases. Per germline, CDR1 LNHNV and CDR2 YYDKDF (reference sequence). CDR3 in DNA: TGTGCCACCAGCAGAGGCCAGGGGCGGACCTACGAGCAGTACTTC. Protein sequence: CATSRGQGRTYEQYF.

This chain links TRBV7-9 with TRBJ1-2, with D maybe TRBD1 (5 bases). Trimming took off 10 bases at V and 4 bases at J, with 19 bases between the two ends. CDR3 length: 14 residues. CDR1 is SEHNR, CDR2 FQNEAQ, per germline (reference sequence). CDR3: CATPRVDGGYGYTF. DNA for the CDR3: TGTGCCACCCCCAGGGTTGACGGGGGCTATGGCTACACCTTC.

The chain couples TRBV4-2 to TRBJ2-5; D ambiguous. The CDR3 has 14 residues. CDR1 is LGHNA and CDR2 is YNFKEQ in the germline V gene. Between the trimmed V and J ends, which lost 0 bases and 1 base, there was a span of 6 bases. CDR3 in DNA: TGTGCCAGCAGCCAAGAACCTTTCCAAGAGACCCAGTACTTC. Translation: CASSQEPFQETQYF.

The chain joins TRBV11-3 to TRBJ2-3, with D hard to call. The CDR3 totals 15 residues. The V and J ends lost 5 bases and 2 bases respectively, with 14 bases between them. Germline V gives CDR1 SGHNT, CDR2 YENEEA. CDR3 bases: TGTGCCAGCAGCATCAGCCCCACTCCCACAGATACGCAGTATTTT. This encodes CASSISPTPTDTQYF.

CDR3 region: CAISDPAIRETQYF. For the CDR3, the DNA is TGTGCCATCAGTGACCCGGCTATTAGGGAGACCCAGTACTTC. The chain recombines TRBV10-3 with TRBJ2-5; D call uncertain. Germline lookup yields CDR1 ENHRY and CDR2 SYGVKD. This CDR3 spans 14 amino acids. V was shortened by 3 bases and J by 5 bases, with 13 bases between the two germline ends.

In DNA form, the CDR3 reads TGTGCCAGCAGGAGGGGACAGGGGGACACTGAAGCTTTCTTT. Its protein is CASRRGQGDTEAFF. This rearrangement joins TRBV12-3 or TRBV12-4 to TRBJ1-1; 11 bases align to TRBD1. The CDR3 spans 14 residues. J lost 3 bases, V lost 6 bases, and 3 bases had no gene match.

The chain recombines TRBV12-3 or TRBV12-4 with TRBJ2-1; 11 bases line up with TRBD2. After removal of 7 bases from V and 1 base from J, the junction contained 3 bases not matched to a gene. The CDR3 is 15 residues long. The CDR3, as DNA: TGTGCCAGCACCCGACTAGCGGGGTCCTACAATGAGCAGTTCTTC. It yields the protein CASTRLAGSYNEQFF.

This clonotype has just one count. The rearrangement links TRBV7-2 to TRBJ1-1; 10 positions match TRBD1. CDR1 and CDR2 from the germline V gene are SGHTA and FQGNSA. Trimming took 5 bases from V and 4 from J; bases not matched to a gene: 10. There are 16 residues in the CDR3. The CDR3: CASSNRQGAWVTEAFF. CDR3 nucleotides: TGTGCCAGCAGCAACAGACAGGGGGCTTGGGTCACTGAAGCTTTCTTT.

This clonotype was found once. The chain has TRBV5-6 and TRBJ2-1, with 7 bases identical to TRBD1. CDR3 size: 16 residues. Losses at the gene ends were 2 bases for V and 4 bases for J; bases not matched to a gene: 9. Germline CDR1 is SGHDT and CDR2 is YYEEEE. Here the CDR3 DNA reads TGTGCCAGCAGCTTCACAGGGGCCAACATATACAATGAGCAGTTCTTC. Its protein is CASSFTGANIYNEQFF.

This clonotype appeared a few times. The J gene is TRBJ1-2, the V gene TRBV6-5; possibly TRBD1 for D (6 bases). From germline, CDR1 is MNHEY and CDR2 SVGAGI. Trimming cost V 0 bases and J 8 bases, with 13 bases left between them. The CDR3 is 14 residues long. CDR3 nucleotides: TGTGCCAGCAGTTACTCGCAGGGGTGGTCAGGCTACACCTTC. This sequence encodes CASSYSQGWSGYTF.

This clonotype rates as medium-sized (0.01 to 0.1%). V is TRBV10-3 and J is TRBJ2-1; D unresolved. V was cut by 6 bases and J by 8 bases, with 8 bases left in between. The length of the CDR3 is 11 residues. Germline V CDR1 and CDR2: ENHRY, SYGVKD. The CDR3 coding sequence is TGTGCCATCAGATCTTGGGATGAGCAGTTCTTC. It specifies CAIRSWDEQFF.

This clonotype was detected once. The V gene is TRBV9, the J gene TRBJ2-3; 7 bases line up with TRBD1. The CDR3 covers 12 residues. After removal of 0 bases from V and 11 bases from J, the junction contained 3 bases not matched to a gene. Germline V gene data show CDR1 as SGDLS and CDR2 as YYNGEE. The CDR3 nucleotides are TGTGCCAGCAGCGTAGCGGACAGGCTGCAGTATTTT. Translated, it gives CASSVADRLQYF.

This chain joins TRBV29-1 and TRBJ2-1; D gene ambiguous. Trimming stripped 0 bases from V and 8 bases from J, with 11 bases between. This CDR3 comprises 13 residues. Looked up from germline, CDR1 is SQVTM and CDR2 is ANQGSEA. CDR3 nucleotides: TGCAGCGTTGAAGAACTCCTGAGGTATGAGCAGTTCTTC. The encoded protein is CSVEELLRYEQFF.

J is TRBJ2-7 and V is TRBV15; tentative D call: TRBD2 (6 bases). This CDR3 spans 15 amino acids. V was trimmed by 4 bases and J by 4 bases, leaving 17 bases between them. Germline V gene data show CDR1 as LNHNV and CDR2 as YYDKDF (reference sequence). This CDR3 is CATSKGGTMGYEQYF. The CDR3 bases are TGTGCCACCAGCAAGGGAGGAACGATGGGGTACGAGCAGTACTTC. Looking up the rest from reference TRBV15 and TRBJ2-7 gives the full variable domain: DAMVIQNPRYQVTQFGKPVTLSCSQTLNHNVMYWYQQKSSQAPKLLFHYYDKDFNNEADTPDNFQSRRPNTSFCFLDIRSPGLGDTAMYLCATSKGGTMGYEQYFGPGTRLTVT.

The CDR3 sequence: CASSHQVGRQARRAFF. The CDR3, as DNA: TGTGCCAGCAGTCACCAGGTCGGCAGACAGGCACGTAGAGCTTTCTTT. The chain couples TRBV6-6 to TRBJ1-1; D is perhaps TRBD1 (6 bases). The V gene lost 5 bases and the J gene lost 10 bases, with 26 bases spanning the gap. CDR1 is MNHNY, CDR2 SVGAGI, per germline (reference sequence). This CDR3 is 16 amino acids long.

The sample holds one count of this clonotype. The rearrangement uses TRBV20-1 and TRBJ2-3; perhaps D is TRBD1 or TRBD2 (5 bases each). Per germline, CDR1 DFQATT and CDR2 SNEGSKA (reference sequence). With 0 bases removed from V and 8 bases from J, the gap between germline ends came to 18 bases. This CDR3 spans 15 amino acids. The CDR3 DNA follows: TGCAGTGCTAGAGATCCGGGTAGAACTGGGGGTACGCAGTATTTT. This sequence encodes CSARDPGRTGGTQYF.

On this clonotype itself: One end of the junction fails to match germline, which may point to a read error. The rearrangement uses TRBV7-6 and TRBJ2-7; D is unresolved. This CDR3 spans 13 amino acids. Germline CDR1 SGHVS, CDR2 FNYEAQ. CDR3 sequence (DNA): TGTGCTAGCAGCTTAGACGTGGGTAACGAGCGGTACTTC. This sequence encodes CASSLDVGNERYF.

The chain couples TRBV7-9 to TRBJ2-2; TRBD1 aligns across 9 bases. This CDR3 is 16 amino acids long. J gave up 8 bases and V 5 bases, and 12 bases lay outside the gene matches. Germline CDR1 reads SEHNR; CDR2 reads FQNEAQ (reference sequence). CDR3 in amino acids: CASSPIPSGQGGELFF. The CDR3 DNA reads as TGTGCCAGCAGCCCCATCCCCTCGGGACAGGGAGGGGAGCTGTTTTTT.

The genes are TRBV20-1 and TRBJ1-2; unclear D gene. V was shortened by 4 bases and J by 2 bases, with 11 bases between the two germline ends. Germline CDR1 reads DFQATT; CDR2 reads SNEGSKA (reference sequence). The CDR3 sequence is 13 residues long. Here the CDR3 DNA reads TGCAGTGCTACCCGGGAGGGAAACTATGGCTACACCTTC. Translated, it gives CSATREGNYGYTF.

The CDR3, as DNA: TGTGCCAGCTTGGTCTACCCTATGCGTCCCCAGCATTTT. Translated: CASLVYPMRPQHF. This chain links TRBV6-2 or TRBV6-3 with TRBJ1-5, with unresolved D. The CDR3 spans 13 residues. Trimming took off 8 bases at V and 10 bases at J, with 18 bases between the two ends. Per germline, CDR1 MNHEY and CDR2 SVGEGT.

V and J are TRBV4-1 and TRBJ1-1; D is undetermined. CDR3 length: 14 residues. Germline lookup yields CDR1 MGHRA and CDR2 YSYEKL. Trimming took 0 bases from V and 0 from J, leaving 5 bases between them. The CDR3 is CASSQEPLNTEAFF. CDR3 bases: TGCGCCAGCAGCCAAGAACCCCTGAACACTGAAGCTTTCTTT.